In this sample, the clone carrying this TCR beta chain turned up a few times. Generated by immunoSEQ multiplex PCR, the TCRdb table keeps only in-frame clones and is missing some. Among some 10,000 clones listed, around 80% were seen once. The data stem from a study of OX40 agonist ivuxolimab in advanced cancers. The CDR3 has 15 amino acids. Trimming left V 2 bases short and J 5 bases short, with 16 bases between. Germline V gene data show CDR1 as SGHDT and CDR2 as YYEEEE. The receptor comes from an adult with an advanced solid tumor such as melanoma, head and neck, liver or kidney cancer. The chain recombines TRBV5-6 with TRBJ2-5; D might be TRBD1 or TRBD2, each matching 7 bases. Source: CD4+ or CD8+ T cells sorted from blood, taken in a trial of the OX40 agonist ivuxolimab. The CDR3 is CASSLFQGGQETQYF. The DNA for the CDR3 is TGTGCCAGCAGCTTATTCCAGGGGGGGCAGGAGACCCAGTACTTC. The variable domain in full, completed from reference TRBV5-6 and TRBJ2-5, reads DAGVTQSPTHLIKTRGQQVTLRCSPKSGHDTVSWYQQALGQGPQFIFQYYEEEERQRGNFPDRFSGHQFPNYSSELNVNALLLGDSALYLCASSLFQGGQETQYFGPGTRLLVL.